This T cell receptor (beta chain) was documented in a study of T-cell memory formation after mild COVID-19. This clonotype was detected a few times. TCRdb reprocessed the 5' RACE reads via MiXCR and lists one record per CDR3 protein. The sample holds under 550,000 distinct CDR3 sequences, more than 15% seen once. Trimming cost V 5 bases and J 1 base, with 20 bases left between them. The CDR3 totals 16 residues. From germline, CDR1 is SQVTM and CDR2 ANQGSEA. This clonotype was obtained from a man younger than 30 who had mild COVID-19 (a few samples of this study predate the infection). Cell type and time point are not known. The sequencing sample was made of PBMCs or a T cell subset sorted from them (not recorded which). This chain links TRBV29-1 with TRBJ1-2; no clear D. The CDR3 DNA sequence: TGCAGCGTTACAAATTATGACGGATCAATTAACTATGGCTACACCTTC. This gives the protein CSVTNYDGSINYGYTF.